The clone carrying this T cell receptor beta chain was seen only a few times. The antigen is undetermined. The data were obtained in a study of T-cell reconstitution after alpha-beta-depleted transplantation in children. Findings and limits, study-wide: TCRbeta diversity was high at day 60 in some patients (a result of surviving recipient T cells and thymic progenitors). T-cell numbers and diversity one year post-transplant derived largely from freshly generated T cells. The study reportedly traced alpha-beta T cells about two months after transplant to several hundred expanded graft clones.

Preparation of the TCRbeta library used unique molecular identifiers. TCRdb reprocessed the PCR reads via MiXCR and lists one record per CDR3 protein. The sample includes roughly 310,000 distinct CDR3 sequences, about a quarter seen only once; the top ten take approximately 10%. The CDR3 loop spans 17 amino acids. V was pared by 5 bases and J by 5 bases, with 12 bases of the junction left unmatched. The TCR sequence derives from a male patient aged 10 to 17 who had a stem cell transplant for acute lymphoblastic leukemia, so the T cells may come from the graft donor. V gene TRBV12-3 or TRBV12-4 combines with J gene TRBJ2-1; TRBD2 agrees at 10 bases. Material: PBMCs, mostly from graft donor cells, obtained 180 days after TCRalphabeta/CD19-depleted stem cell transplant. CDR3 DNA sequence: TGTGCCAGCAGTCCCCATATGTCTAGCGGGAGAAACAATGAGCAGTTCTTC. Residues: CASSPHMSSGRNNEQFF.